This TCR beta chain was sequenced during a study of human T cells and chemical hapten exposure. Findings and caveats of the study: Versus controls, significantly more large CDR3 similarity clusters arose from expanded TCRs. Positive correlation was observed between PT1 expanded TCR counts and patch test score.

V lost 4 bases and J 5 bases, leaving 11 bases between the germline ends. CDR3 length: 13 amino acids. Per germline, CDR1 ENHRY and CDR2 SYGVKD. This clonotype has only a few counts. Its specificity is unknown. Noted time point: pre-sensitization, week 0. Specified treatment: therapeutic diphenylcyclopropenone sensitization with weekly scalp DPC. Alopecia patients between 18 and 70 years old and suitable for DPC were used as donors. Each cDNA molecule in the library carried unique molecular identifiers. In TCRdb, the RACE reads were re-called with MiXCR into one record per CDR3 protein. The repertoire has roughly 120,000 distinct CDR3 sequences, approximately 13% of them found once; the top ten carry 2.8%.

The chain uses TRBV10-3 and TRBJ1-1; D is uncertain. This clonotype originated in a woman younger than 35 with alopecia areata. Some clones in this sample may be carry-over from other donors' samples. The sequencing used whole blood, collected in connection with sensitization to the hapten diphenylcyclopropenone (DPC). This chain's CDR3 is CAISGPARTEAFF. CDR3 DNA sequence: TGTGCCATCAGTGGACCGGCGAGGACTGAAGCTTTCTTT.